The 3 T cell receptor beta chains given below trace back to one sample, sequenced in a study of Ad26.COV2.S vaccination and SARS-CoV-2 variants. Noted treatment: over 15 received Ad26.COV2.S at low or high dose, single or two shots; about 5 received placebo; per-sample allocation not given. All samples were drawn on day 63, counting from the first vaccine or placebo injection. Some clones are missing from TCRdb's copy, which holds only in-frame ones; the method was immunoSEQ multiplex PCR. The sample records a few hundred thousand clones, over 80% being singletons. This specimen was peripheral blood, taken in a trial of Ad26.COV2.S vaccine versus placebo. These receptors all come from a person between 18 and 65 years old who received the Ad26.COV2.S COVID-19 vaccine or a placebo.

The chain employs TRBV27 and TRBJ2-7, with 8 bases that match TRBD2. V trimming: 2 bases; J trimming: 0 bases; junction bases outside the gene matches: 3. In germline, CDR1 is MNHEY, CDR2 SMNVEV (reference sequence). The CDR3 runs to 15 residues. CDR3 coding DNA: TGTGCCAGCAGTTTACGGGGGGGTTACTCCTACGAGCAGTACTTC. Protein sequence: CASSLRGGYSYEQYF.

J is TRBJ1-6 and V is TRBV2; 9 bases line up with TRBD1. This CDR3 is 16 amino acids long. Losses at the gene ends were 6 bases for V and 9 bases for J; bases not matched to a gene: 12. Germline loops: CDR1 SNHLY, CDR2 FYNNEI. Here the CDR3 DNA reads TGTGCCAGCAGGACGGACGCGGGACAGGGAAGTTCACCCCTCCACTTT. This gives the protein CASRTDAGQGSSPLHF.

This chain joins TRBV19 and TRBJ2-5, with D tentatively TRBD1 (5 bases). The germline V gene has CDR1 LNHDA and CDR2 SQIVND (reference sequence). The CDR3 is made up of 14 amino acids. V lost 6 bases and J lost 2, with 13 bases in between. CDR3 in amino acids: CASSMNRKQETQYF. The DNA for the CDR3 is TGTGCCAGTAGCATGAACAGGAAACAAGAGACCCAGTACTTC.